The next 25 T cell receptor beta chains were all read from a single sample in a study of blood T cells in healthy people across ages. A second PCR, run for 7 to 11 cycles, used a sample-barcoded 5' primer plus a J-beta primer mix. TCRdb used MiXCR to reprocess the 5' RACE reads, holding one entry per CDR3 protein. The table includes roughly 2 million distinct CDR3 sequences, just under 50% detected once. Sequencing was done on a sample of blood. Receptor source: a woman in her forties in good health.

The chain carries TRBV7-2 and TRBJ1-3; D remains ambiguous. The CDR3 covers 13 residues. Trimming took off 9 bases at V and 0 bases at J, with 9 bases between the two ends. Looked up from germline, CDR1 is SGHTA and CDR2 is FQGNSA. CDR3 protein: CARRKLSGNTIYF. The DNA for the CDR3 is TGTGCCAGACGGAAACTCTCTGGAAACACCATATATTTT.

The V call is TRBV20-1, the J call TRBJ2-6; D uncertain. The germline V gene has CDR1 DFQATT and CDR2 SNEGSKA (reference sequence). Between the trimmed V and J ends, which lost 6 bases and 2 bases, there was a span of 11 bases. The CDR3 loop spans 14 amino acids. The CDR3 coding sequence is TGCAGTGCCCTAAGAGAGGCTGGGGCCAACGTCCTGACTTTC. This sequence encodes CSALREAGANVLTF.

The rearrangement uses TRBV2 and TRBJ2-1, with D perhaps TRBD1 (6 bases). The V gene's germline CDR1 is SNHLY and CDR2 FYNNEI. This CDR3 region has 15 residues. V was pared by 6 bases and J by 2 bases, with 14 bases between. The CDR3 DNA reads as TGTGCCAGCAGCCCCGACAGGCTACCCTACAATGAGCAGTTCTTC. Protein: CASSPDRLPYNEQFF.

The chain uses TRBV7-2 and TRBJ1-6; no definite D call. The CDR3 length is 15 residues. V dropped 2 bases and J dropped 14 bases, with 19 bases sitting between them. Germline CDR1 and CDR2: SGHTA and FQGNSA. CDR3 amino acids: CASSLNPGLLQALHF. The CDR3 nucleotides are TGTGCCAGCAGCTTAAATCCAGGCCTCTTGCAGGCCCTCCACTTT.

The chain combines TRBV6-4 with TRBJ2-7, with TRBD2 identical over 10 bases. V lost 8 bases and J lost 7; bases outside the gene matches: 29. CDR3 length: 20 residues. Germline V CDR1 and CDR2: MRHNA, SNTAGT. This CDR3 is CASATVAGGRYRGSYNEQYF. The CDR3 region has the DNA TGTGCCAGCGCTACCGTAGCGGGGGGACGGTATAGGGGCTCCTACAATGAGCAGTACTTC.

CDR3: CATLARGRRDIETQYF. Here the CDR3 DNA reads TGTGCCACCCTAGCAAGGGGACGCCGGGACATAGAGACCCAGTACTTC. V gene TRBV27 combines with J gene TRBJ2-5; D might be TRBD1 (6 bases). Germline CDR1 reads MNHEY; CDR2 reads SMNVEV (reference sequence). This CDR3 is 16 amino acids long. With 10 bases removed from V and 4 bases from J, the gap between germline ends came to 25 bases.

The rearrangement links TRBV5-1 to TRBJ1-4, with D possibly TRBD1 on 6 matching bases. Per germline, CDR1 SGHRS and CDR2 YFSETQ. The CDR3 extends over 15 amino acids. V was clipped by 8 bases and J by 0 bases, with 14 bases between them. As DNA, the CDR3 is TGCGCCAGTCAACGGACAGTCGCAACTAATGAAAAACTGTTTTTT. This sequence encodes CASQRTVATNEKLFF.

The chain employs TRBV29-1 and TRBJ2-2, with D maybe TRBD1 (6 bases). This CDR3 has 13 amino acids. The germline CDR1 and CDR2 sequences are SQVTM and ANQGSEA. V was trimmed by 7 bases and J by 3 bases, leaving 12 bases between them. The CDR3, as DNA: TGCAGCGGGGGGACACGGGACACCGGGGAGCTGTTTTTT. Translated: CSGGTRDTGELFF.

In this sample, this clonotype turned up many times. The chain couples TRBV25-1 to TRBJ2-7; no reliable D call. Germline V gives CDR1 MGHDK, CDR2 SYGVNS. CDR3 size: 12 residues. V lost 8 bases and J 2 bases, leaving 10 bases between the germline ends. The CDR3 DNA reads TGTGCCAGCGGTGGGAACACCTACGAGCAGTACTTC. This gives the protein CASGGNTYEQYF.

This clonotype was recorded a few times. The chain recombines TRBV2 with TRBJ2-7; D is ambiguous. V was clipped by 4 bases and J by 1 base, with 14 bases between them. Germline lookup yields CDR1 SNHLY and CDR2 FYNNEI. The CDR3 consists of 15 residues. CDR3 loop: CASSVSPSPSYEQYF. The CDR3 coding sequence is TGTGCCAGCAGTGTAAGTCCAAGCCCTTCCTACGAGCAGTACTTC.

The chain employs TRBV6-2 or TRBV6-3 and TRBJ2-6; TRBD2 might be the D (6 bases). This CDR3 contains 15 residues. Trimming shortened V by 11 bases and J by 2 bases, and 16 bases separated the two germline ends. CDR1 is MNHEY and CDR2 is SVGEGT in the germline V gene. The CDR3 nucleotides are TGTGCCGCGAAACCCGGGGGAACTGGGGCCAACGTCCTGACTTTC. Protein sequence: CAAKPGGTGANVLTF.

There are a few counts of this clonotype. This chain links TRBV7-3 with TRBJ2-1, with D perhaps TRBD2 (6 bases). Germline V gene lookup returns CDR1 SGHTA and CDR2 FQGTGA. The V end was cut by 6 bases, the J end by 7 bases, with 19 bases between. The CDR3 has 15 residues. This chain's CDR3 is CASSLAGLGGNEQFF. The CDR3 bases are TGTGCCAGCAGTTTGGCGGGACTTGGGGGTAATGAGCAGTTCTTC. The full variable domain, rest sourced from reference TRBV7-3 and TRBJ2-1, is GAGVSQTPSNKVTEKGKYVELRCDPISGHTALYWYRQSLGQGPEFLIYFQGTGAADDSGLPNDRFFAVRPEGSVSTLKIQRTERGDSAVYLCASSLAGLGGNEQFFGPGTRLTVL.

This chain connects TRBV5-1 to TRBJ2-5; possible D gene TRBD1, 6 bases. V was clipped by 3 bases and J by 5 bases, with 14 bases between them. The CDR3 length is 14 residues. The germline V gene has CDR1 SGHRS and CDR2 YFSETQ. The CDR3: CASSSTQGGETQYF. The CDR3 bases are TGCGCCAGCAGCTCAACACAGGGTGGGGAGACCCAGTACTTC.

The chain combines TRBV7-9 with TRBJ2-5, with D possibly matching TRBD1 (5 bases). Trimming left V 4 bases short and J 7 bases short, with 13 bases between. The CDR3 is made up of 13 amino acids. The germline V gene has CDR1 SEHNR and CDR2 FQNEAQ (reference sequence). CDR3 in DNA: TGTGCCAGCAGCTCGGCGGCTCAGGGGACCCAGTACTTC. This gives the protein CASSSAAQGTQYF.

This clonotype showed up many times. This rearrangement joins TRBV7-2 to TRBJ2-3; maybe TRBD2 (7 bases). This CDR3 contains 15 residues. Looked up from germline, CDR1 is SGHTA and CDR2 is FQGNSA. The V end was cut by 3 bases, the J end by 0 bases, with 10 bases between. CDR3 sequence (DNA): TGTGCCAGCAGCTTTGGCGGGGGCAGCACAGATACGCAGTATTTT. Protein product: CASSFGGGSTDTQYF. The entire variable domain, with the rest obtained from reference TRBV7-2 and TRBJ2-3, is as follows: GAGVSQSPSNKVTEKGKDVELRCDPISGHTALYWYRQSLGQGLEFLIYFQGNSAPDKSGLPSDRFSAERTGGSVSTLTIQRTQQEDSAVYLCASSFGGGSTDTQYFGPGTRLTVL.

The V and J genes are TRBV28 and TRBJ2-4; D is undetermined. Germline CDR1 and CDR2: MDHEN and SYDVKM. The CDR3 consists of 12 residues. V lost 6 bases, J lost 7 bases, and 10 bases lay in between. The CDR3 loop is CASRGFNNIQYF. In nucleotides, the CDR3 is TGTGCCAGCAGGGGCTTCAACAACATTCAGTACTTC. The full variable domain, its missing parts supplied by reference TRBV28 and TRBJ2-4, is DVKVTQSSRYLVKRTGEKVFLECVQDMDHENMFWYRQDPGLGLRLIYFSYDVKMKEKGDIPEGYSVSREKKERFSLILESASTNQTSMYLCASRGFNNIQYFGAGTRLSVL.

V is TRBV6-2 or TRBV6-3 and J is TRBJ1-5; weak D call: TRBD1 (6 bases). The CDR3 extends over 16 amino acids. With 2 bases removed from V and 2 bases from J, the gap between germline ends came to 13 bases. Germline V gene sequence: CDR1 MNHEY, CDR2 SVGEGT. CDR3 region: CASSYRARGGNQPQHF. DNA for the CDR3: TGTGCCAGCAGTTACCGGGCCAGGGGAGGCAATCAGCCCCAGCATTTT.

The chain uses TRBV6-5 and TRBJ1-2, with TRBD1 identical over 9 bases. The CDR3 runs 14 residues. Germline CDR1 is MNHEY and CDR2 is SVGAGI. With V trimmed by 2 bases and J by 6 bases, 4 bases remained unmatched. Here the CDR3 reads CASSYGQGRNGYTF. The CDR3 bases are TGTGCCAGCAGTTACGGACAGGGGCGCAATGGCTACACCTTC.

This clonotype was counted at least ten times. J is TRBJ2-7 and V is TRBV28; maybe TRBD1 (6 bases). The germline CDR1 and CDR2 sequences are MDHEN and SYDVKM. The CDR3 covers 15 residues. V lost 6 bases and J 0 bases, leaving 15 bases between the germline ends. CDR3 DNA: TGTGCCAGCAGCTCTCCGGGACAAAGCTCCTACGAGCAGTACTTC. Translation: CASSSPGQSSYEQYF. Using reference TRBV28 and TRBJ2-7 for the parts outside the CDR3, the full variable domain is DVKVTQSSRYLVKRTGEKVFLECVQDMDHENMFWYRQDPGLGLRLIYFSYDVKMKEKGDIPEGYSVSREKKERFSLILESASTNQTSMYLCASSSPGQSSYEQYFGPGTRLTVT.

The chain combines TRBV28 with TRBJ1-5; D is uncertain. Germline-derived CDR1 and CDR2 are MDHEN and SYDVKM. The CDR3 is made up of 15 amino acids. Trimming stripped 7 bases from V and 0 bases from J, with 13 bases between. CDR3 bases: TGTGCCAGCACCGTCCGGCAGGCTAGCAATCAGCCCCAGCATTTT. Protein: CASTVRQASNQPQHF.

The chain uses TRBV15 and TRBJ2-7, with D possibly matching TRBD2 (6 bases). V lost 1 base to trimming and J lost 2 bases, with 21 bases between them. Germline V gene sequence: CDR1 LNHNV, CDR2 YYDKDF (reference sequence). The CDR3 runs 18 residues. CDR3 amino acids: CATSRVSKVGGAAYEQYF. The CDR3 nucleotides read TGTGCCACCAGCAGAGTTTCGAAAGTGGGCGGGGCCGCCTACGAGCAGTACTTC.

Of note for this clonotype: One end of the junction is discordant with germline, which a read error may explain. The chain joins TRBV12-3 or TRBV12-4 to TRBJ2-7; a weak D match, TRBD2 (8 bases). CDR3 length: 14 amino acids. The chain's CDR3 is CASSVAGQMDGQYF. The CDR3 bases are TGTGCCAGCAGTGTAGCGGGACAGATGGATGGGCAGTACTTC.

There are many counts of this clonotype. The chain combines TRBV7-2 with TRBJ2-7, with 8 bases identical to TRBD1. This CDR3 contains 14 residues. Unmatched junction bases numbered 5, after V lost 3 bases and J lost 4 bases. Germline values: CDR1 SGHTA, CDR2 FQGNSA. As DNA, the CDR3 is TGTGCCAGCAGCTTCGGACAGGGTGATTACGAGCAGTACTTC. It codes for CASSFGQGDYEQYF.

The V gene is TRBV27, the J gene TRBJ2-5; the D is unclear. The CDR3 has 13 amino acids. Germline CDR1 and CDR2: MNHEY and SMNVEV (reference sequence). The V and J ends lost 7 bases and 0 bases respectively, with 9 bases between them. CDR3 in DNA: TGTGCCAGCAAACTCTTGTACCAAGAGACCCAGTACTTC. It specifies CASKLLYQETQYF.

The chain has TRBV5-1 and TRBJ1-1; no firm D call. The CDR3 totals 15 residues. Trimming cost V 3 bases and J 1 base, with 13 bases left between them. Germline V gene lookup returns CDR1 SGHRS and CDR2 YFSETQ. CDR3 region: CASSWTLKANTEAFF. CDR3 nucleotides: TGCGCCAGCAGCTGGACCCTGAAAGCGAACACTGAAGCTTTCTTT.